This T cell receptor (beta chain) came from a study of cytomegalovirus exposure and HLA in healthy donors. Study-wide points: Sequencing had likely introduced a cluster of highly shared sequence variants as an artifact. Published work reported that the classifier diagnosed cytomegalovirus status with high specificity and sensitivity.

The primer mix had 60 Vbeta and 13 Jbeta primers. Clones were read by immunoSEQ multiplex PCR, and TCRdb kept only the in-frame ones, dropping some. The sample holds about 300,000 clones, roughly 89% seen once. CDR3 size: 15 residues. V lost 0 bases to trimming and J lost 4 bases, with 11 bases between them. CDR1 and CDR2 (germline): SGHRS, YFSETQ. Notes on this clone: Its target is unknown.

The chain couples TRBV5-1 to TRBJ2-1, with D possibly being TRBD1 (6 bases). The sequenced sample was PBMCs. The receptor's source is a man aged 40-49 years in good health and CMV-seropositive. CDR3 coding DNA: TGCGCCAGCAGCTTGGCTCAGGGGTTTTACAATGAGCAGTTCTTC. Its protein product is CASSLAQGFYNEQFF.